This TCR beta chain derives from a study of molecular identifiers for immune sequencing clone quantification. MiXCR was run by TCRdb on the PCR reads, yielding one entry per CDR3 protein. Counted here are around 320,000 distinct CDR3 sequences, roughly 24% occurring once; the ten biggest clones make up 0.7% to 0.95%. Germline CDR1 reads SGHVS; CDR2 reads FQNEAQ. The CDR3 spans 15 residues. V was cut by 5 bases and J by 4 bases, with 16 bases left in between. Study conclusions and caveats: It was shown that clones above 20 RNA copies held over 98% of effector molecules, but under 1% in naive cells. Reports indicate spiked Jurkat TCR RNA from one cell could be found among 1 million or so naive cells.

This clonotype occurred many times. Its antigen is as yet unknown. This sequence originates from a human donor in good health. Some libraries in this study had Jurkat cell RNA spiked in. V and J are TRBV7-8 and TRBJ2-3; perhaps D is TRBD1 or TRBD2 (5 bases each). The sample consisted of naive CD8+ T cells from blood, with Jurkat cell RNA spiked in. Subset: FACS-sorted CD8+CD4-CCR7+CD45RA+ naive T cells. This CDR3 reads CASSPRDQVPDTQYF. For the CDR3, the DNA is TGTGCCAGCAGCCCCCGGGACCAGGTGCCAGATACGCAGTATTTT.